The entry below describes one TCR beta chain. The CDR3 contains 14 residues. The germline V and J ends were trimmed by 5 bases and 1 base, with 11 bases remaining between them. CDR1 MNHNY and CDR2 SVGAGI come from the germline V gene (reference sequence). Authors' data handling: Reference gene primer amplification gave estimated nucleated cell counts. Assay: immunoSEQ multiplex PCR; the TCRdb copy retains only in-frame clones and omits some. Clone size and the V and J calls come from that table; the DNA yielded D and trimming. The sample yields 250,000 to 300,000 clones, approximately 90% seen once. This sample is part of a study of blood T cell repertoires in COVID-19. Study context: Collection of acute and convalescent COVID-19 samples took place in the United States, Italy and Spain. The analysed material was cDNA or gDNA that came from T cells, B-cell-depleted T cells, or PBMCs.

During active infection, Seattle patients enrolled and were then monitored through disease. This clonotype originated in a woman aged 30 to 39 with COVID-19, enrolled during active disease. Material for sequencing was peripheral blood. The J gene is TRBJ1-1, the V gene TRBV6-6; TRBD1 is a possible D gene (5 bases). The CDR3 DNA reads as TGTGCCAGCAGTACACTGGACAAGAACACTGAAGCTTTCTTT. The encoded protein is CASSTLDKNTEAFF.